This TCR beta chain was captured by sequencing in a study of vaccination and CD4 T cells after COVID-19 (dated by TCRdb to 2022 to 2024). Background on the whole study: SARS-CoV-2 positivity had been established in the convalescent patients by nasal swab PCR, and mild disease was recorded in several of these patients and severe disease in one. In nine to eleven COVID-19 convalescent patients and a handful of infection-naive healthy vaccine recipients, researchers compared the spike-specific CD4+ TCR repertoire from before mRNA vaccination with the repertoire from after. Two doses of either the Pfizer-BioNTech BNT162b2 vaccine (n=8) or the Moderna mRNA-1273 vaccine (n=2) were administered to participants. Overlapping spike peptide pools from SARS-CoV-2 and from the common cold coronaviruses HCoV-NL63, HCoV-OC43 and HCoV-229E were used as culture stimuli. The convalescent cohort included six males and four females, with two Hispanic individuals, seven Caucasians, two Asians and one multiracial person. Post-COVID blood samples were collected from convalescent patients a median of approximately 93 days after diagnosis, with a range of roughly 35 to 161 days. Control cultures received a CEFX viral epitope pool as the positive control, an HIV-1 Nef peptide pool as the negative control, or no peptide. Post-vaccine blood samples were taken a median of about 70 days after the second vaccine dose, with a range of roughly 14 to 250 days. The investigation overall reported the following: Relatively few convalescent patients were included in the study, and early timepoints after natural infection were not analyzed. In convalescent patients, nearly all vaccine-specific clones (304 of 307) were found to be mono-reactive for SARS-CoV-2 spike rather than cross-reactive with common cold coronaviruses. In convalescent patients, a median 86.3% of post-vaccine SARS-CoV-2-reactive clones were detected only after vaccination, and vaccine-specific priming was suggested by this finding. Although the median number of SARS-CoV-2-reactive clonotypes went up from roughly 22 after infection to 35 to 40 after vaccination, the increase was not significant.

Receptor libraries were prepared by PCR. TCR sequencing of DNA from cultured CD4+ T cells used the Oncomine TCR Beta short-read assay at the Johns Hopkins FTIC core. The QIAamp micro DNA kit was used to extract genomic DNA from the cultured CD4+ T cells. Oncomine TCR Beta libraries from cultured CD4+ T cells were pooled using unique dual indexes and sequenced on an Illumina iSeq 100. On the authors' methods: Non-productive sequences were removed, and CDR3s not starting with C, not ending with F or W, or shorter than 7 amino acids were discarded. Antigen-specific clonotypes were identified with the MANAFEST web application by comparing peptide-stimulated wells with reference and other culture wells. Positive clones required FDR below 0.05, an odds ratio above 5, and productive frequency above 0.1% in at least two of three replicate wells. A clonotype counted as cross-reactive if it showed significant expansion both in the SARS-CoV-2 spike wells and in at least one common cold coronavirus spike condition. Levenshtein distances (stringdist) and unrooted phylogenetic trees (ape) in R version 3.6.1 were used to assess CDR3 homology. The public reads were reanalyzed by TCRdb: fastp trimming at Q25, MiXCR alignment, in-frame beta chains only. One record per CDR3 amino acid sequence lists the most common genes and DNA. What appears here as the V and J calls and clone size reflects TCRdb's work, not the paper's. The sample table holds around 12,000 distinct CDR3 sequences, of which around 40% were seen once. Roughly 8% of the sample rests with the top ten.

In the paper's terms, the treatment or condition label means: approximately nine-day PBMC culture with coronavirus spike peptide pools or control peptides (ViraFEST assay). The ViraFEST assay was used in the study, in which antigen-specific T cells were expanded with peptide pools and expanded clonotypes were subsequently identified by TCR sequencing. The positive SARS-CoV-2 PCR tests of the convalescent patients were dated from March to December 2020, before the Alpha, Beta and Delta variants emerged in the United States. About 2 million PBMCs per well were cultured in IMDM with roughly 5% human AB serum and 8.5 to 10 IU/ml IL-2, plus 10 ug/ml peptide pools. On days 3 and 7, half of the culture medium was replaced with fresh IL-2-containing medium. CD4+ T cells were isolated after around 9 days of culture through negative selection using the EasySep CD4+ T cell isolation kit. PBMCs were separated from whole blood using Ficoll-Paque Plus gradient centrifugation and then either used fresh or cryopreserved at -140C. Triplicate wells were generally used for each culture condition.

This clonotype was seen more than once but under ten times. Its antigen remains undetermined. The input lacks base qualities; no much larger clone sits a single base away. The CDR3, from cysteine to phenylalanine, totals 15 residues. Only CDR3 DNA remains: 45 bases, in frame from the first base. CDR1 and CDR2 (LNHDA, SQIVND) derive from the germline V gene (reference sequence). Deletion took 5 bases off V and 4 bases off J, with a span of 17 bases between the germline ends. The sequence joins TRBV19 to TRBJ1-1; matching of 6 bases hints at TRBD1 as the D gene. Sequenced material: CD4+ T cells from blood, cultured in vitro, taken after SARS-CoV-2 vaccination. The clonotype originates from a human donor who had recovered from COVID-19. The bases read TGTGCCAGTAGTGCCCACCAGGGGTACGGCACTGAAGCTTTCTTT. It codes for CASSAHQGYGTEAFF.